Here is one TCR beta chain with its context. This entry belongs to a study of blood T cell repertoires in COVID-19. Background on the study: Specimens from acute and convalescent COVID-19 originated in the United States, Italy and Spain. From T cells, B-cell-depleted T cells, or PBMCs came the material, which was cDNA or gDNA.

Methods used by the authors: From reference gene primer amplification, estimates of nucleated cell counts were derived. Using immunoSEQ multiplex PCR, the repertoire was profiled, and TCRdb retains in-frame clones only, with some absent. V, J and clone size are those of that table, while D and trimming were read from the DNA. There are tens of thousands of clones in the sample; 84% occur only once, and about 4.1% lies in the top ten. V was trimmed by 8 bases and J by 3 bases, leaving 11 bases between them. CDR3 length: 13 amino acids. Looked up from germline, CDR1 is MNHNY and CDR2 is SVGAGI (reference sequence).

Sequencing was done on a sample of peripheral blood. This clonotype was obtained from a man aged 50-59 years with active COVID-19. J is TRBJ1-5 and V is TRBV6-6, with a possible D match to TRBD1 (6 bases). CDR3 nucleotide sequence: TGTGCCAGCGGCCGGGACATCAATCAGCCCCAGCATTTT. It codes for CASGRDINQPQHF.